A single T cell receptor (beta chain) is shown here with its context. One entry per CDR3 protein results from TCRdb running MiXCR on the 5' RACE reads. The top ten clones hold more than 8% of a sample with 60,000 or so distinct CDR3 sequences, around 14% of them seen once. The data belong to a study of early T cells in non-severe SARS-CoV-2 infection. Turning to the study itself: Bulk RNA from unsorted whole blood was sequenced; chains were unpaired.

The CDR3 runs 12 residues. Trimming stripped 5 bases from V and 11 bases from J, with 10 bases between. Per the germline V gene, CDR1 is LGHNT and CDR2 is FRNRAP. The TCR was taken from an adult who was a healthcare worker with PCR-confirmed SARS-CoV-2 infection or an uninfected control (not recorded which). This specimen consisted of whole blood, obtained at baseline. The chain carries TRBV12-5 and TRBJ1-6; D is ambiguous. CDR3 loop: CASGPSLPPLHF. CDR3 coding DNA: TGTGCTAGTGGTCCCTCCCTGCCACCCCTCCACTTT.